This note documents a single T cell receptor (beta chain) sequence. Its antigen remains unknown. These data originate in a study of T cell repertoires in cytomegalovirus infection. Across the whole study: Shared public TCR beta signatures pointed to both CMV infection and a matching HLA type. Study conclusions and caveats: Summed frequency of shared TCR beta families picked out CMV carriers who also had the relevant HLA.

TCRdb redid the calling of the reads with MiXCR, one entry per CDR3 protein. The sample consists of nearly 450,000 distinct CDR3 sequences, roughly 30% of them appearing once. This CDR3 has 13 amino acids. CDR1 and CDR2 from the germline V gene are ENHRY and SYGVKD. The ends were cut back, 2 bases at V and 2 bases at J, with 6 bases in the middle. The rearrangement joins TRBV10-3 to TRBJ1-2; D is uncertain. Sequencing was done on a sample of PBMCs. This TCR came from a human donor in good health (CMV status not recorded). Some clones in this sample may be carry-over from other donors' samples. The CDR3 here is CAISEEKNYGYTF. The CDR3, as DNA: TGTGCCATCAGTGAGGAGAAAAACTATGGCTACACCTTC.